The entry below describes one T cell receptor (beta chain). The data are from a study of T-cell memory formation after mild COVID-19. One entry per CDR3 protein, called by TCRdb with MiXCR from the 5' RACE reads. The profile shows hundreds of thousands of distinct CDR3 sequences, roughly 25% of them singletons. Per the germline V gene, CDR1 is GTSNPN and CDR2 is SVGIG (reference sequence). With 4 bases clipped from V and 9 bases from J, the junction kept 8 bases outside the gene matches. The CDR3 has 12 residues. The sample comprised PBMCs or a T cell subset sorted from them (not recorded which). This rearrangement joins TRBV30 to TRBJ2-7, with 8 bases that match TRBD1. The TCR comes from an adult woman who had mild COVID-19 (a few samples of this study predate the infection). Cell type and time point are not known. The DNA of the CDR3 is TGTGCCTGGAACCCGACAGGGGTGGTGCAGTACTTC. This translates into CAWNPTGVVQYF.